This T cell receptor beta chain came from a study of cytomegalovirus exposure and HLA in healthy donors. As for this clone: The target antigen is unknown.

Broader study findings: A later analysis linked a missense DCLRE1C variant to TCR beta V- and J-gene trimming. Reportedly, a later analysis found an Asian-associated ancestry cluster had fewer N-insertions than the roughly 670-donor mean. Exclusion applied to some V segments, including TRBV6-2 and TRBV6-3, as they were indistinguishable.

While unrecorded immune exposures were likely, the donors were nominally healthy when sampled. PCR involved 60 Vbeta and 13 Jbeta primers. Some clones are missing from TCRdb's copy, which holds only in-frame ones; the method was immunoSEQ multiplex PCR. The sample lists 150,000 to 200,000 clones; around 78% were seen once. This CDR3 has 13 amino acids. With 5 bases removed from V and 6 bases from J, the gap between germline ends came to 13 bases. The germline gives CDR1 GTSNPN, CDR2 SVGIG (reference sequence). Material: PBMCs. This chain connects TRBV30 to TRBJ2-2, with a tentative D call TRBD1 (6 bases). This clonotype was obtained from a woman aged 40 to 49 in good health and CMV-seronegative. The CDR3 DNA is TGTGCCTGGCTACGCCAGGGGCCCGGGGAGCTGTTTTTT. This encodes CAWLRQGPGELFF.